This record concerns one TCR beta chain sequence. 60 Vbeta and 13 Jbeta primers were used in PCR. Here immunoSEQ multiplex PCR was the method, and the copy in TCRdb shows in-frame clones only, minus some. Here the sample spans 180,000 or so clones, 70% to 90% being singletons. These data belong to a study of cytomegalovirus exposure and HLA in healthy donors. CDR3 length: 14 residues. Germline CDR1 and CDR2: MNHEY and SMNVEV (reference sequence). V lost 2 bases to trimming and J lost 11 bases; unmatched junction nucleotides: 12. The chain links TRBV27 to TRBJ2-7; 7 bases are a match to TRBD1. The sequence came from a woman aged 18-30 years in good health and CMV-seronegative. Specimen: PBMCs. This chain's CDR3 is CASSLRGTANREYF. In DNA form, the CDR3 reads TGTGCCAGCAGTTTAAGAGGGACAGCAAACCGGGAGTACTTC.